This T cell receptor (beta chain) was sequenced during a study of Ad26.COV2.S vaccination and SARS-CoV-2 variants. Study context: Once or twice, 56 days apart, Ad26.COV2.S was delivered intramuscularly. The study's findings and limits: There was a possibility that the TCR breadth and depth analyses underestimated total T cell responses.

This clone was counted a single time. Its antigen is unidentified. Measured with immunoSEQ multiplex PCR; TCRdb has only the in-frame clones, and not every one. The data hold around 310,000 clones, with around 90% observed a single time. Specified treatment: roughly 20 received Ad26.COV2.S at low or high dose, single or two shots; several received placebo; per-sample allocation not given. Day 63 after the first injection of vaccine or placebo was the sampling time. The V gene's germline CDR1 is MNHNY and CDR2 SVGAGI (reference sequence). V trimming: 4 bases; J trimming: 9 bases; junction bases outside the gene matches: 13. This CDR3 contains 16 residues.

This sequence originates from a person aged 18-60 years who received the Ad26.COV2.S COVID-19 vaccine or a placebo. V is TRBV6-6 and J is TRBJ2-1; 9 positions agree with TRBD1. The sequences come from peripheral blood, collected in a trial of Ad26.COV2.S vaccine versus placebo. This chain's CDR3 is CASSFRQGGYNSEQFF. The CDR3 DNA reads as TGTGCCAGCAGTTTTCGACAGGGGGGGTACAATAGTGAGCAGTTCTTC.